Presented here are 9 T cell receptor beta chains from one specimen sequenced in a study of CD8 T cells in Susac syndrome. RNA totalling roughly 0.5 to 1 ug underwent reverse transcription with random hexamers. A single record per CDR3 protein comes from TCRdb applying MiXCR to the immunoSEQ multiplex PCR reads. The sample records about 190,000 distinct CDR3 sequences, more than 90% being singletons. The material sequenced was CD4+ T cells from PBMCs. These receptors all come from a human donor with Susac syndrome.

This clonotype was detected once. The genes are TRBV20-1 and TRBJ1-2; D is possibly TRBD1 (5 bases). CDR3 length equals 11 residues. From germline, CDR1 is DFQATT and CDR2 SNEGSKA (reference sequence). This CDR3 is CSAGGAGGYTF. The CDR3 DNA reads TGCAGCGCCGGGGGAGCAGGGGGCTACACCTTC.

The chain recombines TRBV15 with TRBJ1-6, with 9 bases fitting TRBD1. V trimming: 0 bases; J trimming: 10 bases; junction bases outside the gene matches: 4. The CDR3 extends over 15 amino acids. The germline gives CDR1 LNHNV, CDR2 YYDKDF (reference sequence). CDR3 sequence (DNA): TGTGCCACCAGCAGAGACTTGGGACAGGGCTCACCCCTCCACTTT. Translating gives CATSRDLGQGSPLHF. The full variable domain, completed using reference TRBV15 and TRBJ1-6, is DAMVIQNPRYQVTQFGKPVTLSCSQTLNHNVMYWYQQKSSQAPKLLFHYYDKDFNNEADTPDNFQSRRPNTSFCFLDIRSPGLGDTAMYLCATSRDLGQGSPLHFGNGTRLTVT.

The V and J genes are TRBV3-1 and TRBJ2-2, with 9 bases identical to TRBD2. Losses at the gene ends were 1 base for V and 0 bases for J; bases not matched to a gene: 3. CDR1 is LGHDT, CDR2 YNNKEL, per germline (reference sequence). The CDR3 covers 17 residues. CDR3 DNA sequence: TGTGCCAGCAGCCAAGGGGGCGGGGGGGCGAACACCGGGGAGCTGTTTTTT. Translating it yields CASSQGGGGANTGELFF. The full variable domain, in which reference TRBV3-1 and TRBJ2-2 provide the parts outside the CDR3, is DTAVSQTPKYLVTQMGNDKSIKCEQNLGHDTMYWYKQDSKKFLKIMFSYNNKELIINETVPNRFSPKSPDKAHLNLHINSLELGDSAVYFCASSQGGGGANTGELFFGEGSRLTVL.

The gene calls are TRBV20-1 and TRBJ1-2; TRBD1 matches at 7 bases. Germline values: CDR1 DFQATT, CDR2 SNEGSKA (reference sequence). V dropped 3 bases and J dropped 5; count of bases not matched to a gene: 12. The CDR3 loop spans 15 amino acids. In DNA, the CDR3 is TGCAGTGCTAGTCAAACTCCCGGGACAGATTATGGCTACACCTTC. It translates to CSASQTPGTDYGYTF.

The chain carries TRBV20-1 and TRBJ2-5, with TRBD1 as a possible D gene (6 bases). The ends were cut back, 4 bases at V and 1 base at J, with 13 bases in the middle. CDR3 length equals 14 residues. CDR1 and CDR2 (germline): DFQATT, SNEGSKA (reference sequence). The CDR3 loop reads CSATIQGPQETQYF. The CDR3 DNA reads TGCAGTGCTACCATACAGGGCCCCCAAGAGACCCAGTACTTC.

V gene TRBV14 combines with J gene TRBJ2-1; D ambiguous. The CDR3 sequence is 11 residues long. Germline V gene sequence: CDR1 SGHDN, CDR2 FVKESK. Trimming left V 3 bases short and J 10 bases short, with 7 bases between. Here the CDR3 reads CASSQVREQFF. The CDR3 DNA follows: TGTGCCAGCAGCCAGGTTCGAGAGCAGTTCTTC.

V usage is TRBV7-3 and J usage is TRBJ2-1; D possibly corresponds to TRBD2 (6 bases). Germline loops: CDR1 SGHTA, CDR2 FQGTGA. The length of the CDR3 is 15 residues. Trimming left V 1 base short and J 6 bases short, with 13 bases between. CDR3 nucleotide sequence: TGTGCCAGCAGCTTAAGGCGGGGTCCCCTCAATGAGCAGTTCTTC. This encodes CASSLRRGPLNEQFF. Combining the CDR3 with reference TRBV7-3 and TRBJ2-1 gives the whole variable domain GAGVSQTPSNKVTEKGKYVELRCDPISGHTALYWYRQSLGQGPEFLIYFQGTGAADDSGLPNDRFFAVRPEGSVSTLKIQRTERGDSAVYLCASSLRRGPLNEQFFGPGTRLTVL.

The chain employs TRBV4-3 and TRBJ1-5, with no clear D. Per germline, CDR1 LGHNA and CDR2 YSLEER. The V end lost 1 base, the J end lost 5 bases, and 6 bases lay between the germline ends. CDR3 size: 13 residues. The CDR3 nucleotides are TGCGCCAGCAGCCAAGGAGGGCATCAGCCCCAGCATTTT. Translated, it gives CASSQGGHQPQHF.

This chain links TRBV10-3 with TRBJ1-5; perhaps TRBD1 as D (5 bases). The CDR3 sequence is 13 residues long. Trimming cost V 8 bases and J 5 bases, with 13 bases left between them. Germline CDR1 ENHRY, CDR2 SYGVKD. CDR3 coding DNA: TGTGCCATCTGCCAGGGTAGGGATCAGCCCCAGCATTTT. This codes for CAICQGRDQPQHF.